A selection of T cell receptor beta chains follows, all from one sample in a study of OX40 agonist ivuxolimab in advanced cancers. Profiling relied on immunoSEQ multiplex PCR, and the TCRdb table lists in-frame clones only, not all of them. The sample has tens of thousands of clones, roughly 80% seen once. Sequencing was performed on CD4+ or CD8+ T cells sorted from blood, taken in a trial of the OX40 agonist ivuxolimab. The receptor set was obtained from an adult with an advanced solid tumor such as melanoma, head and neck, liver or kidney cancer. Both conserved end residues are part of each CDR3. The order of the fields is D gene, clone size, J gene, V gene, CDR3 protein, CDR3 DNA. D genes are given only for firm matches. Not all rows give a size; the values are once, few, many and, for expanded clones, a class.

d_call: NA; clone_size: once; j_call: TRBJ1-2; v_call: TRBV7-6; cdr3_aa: CASSLGRGSGYTF; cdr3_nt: TGTGCCAGCAGCCTAGGGAGGGGAAGTGGCTACACCTTC
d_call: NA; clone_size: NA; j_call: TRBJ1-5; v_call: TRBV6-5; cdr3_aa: CASSYSRFSNQPQHF; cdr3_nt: TGTGCCAGCAGTTACTCGAGGTTTAGCAATCAGCCCCAGCATTTT
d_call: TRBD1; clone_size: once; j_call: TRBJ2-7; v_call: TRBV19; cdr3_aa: CASSRNAGTAYEQYF; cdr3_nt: TGTGCCAGTAGTAGAAACGCCGGGACAGCCTACGAGCAGTACTTC
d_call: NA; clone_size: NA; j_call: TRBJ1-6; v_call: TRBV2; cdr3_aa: CAIQRGGNSPLHF; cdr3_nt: TGTGCCATCCAAAGGGGTGGGAATTCACCCCTCCACTTT
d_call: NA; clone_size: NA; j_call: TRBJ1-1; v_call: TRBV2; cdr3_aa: CASSVFSHTEAFF; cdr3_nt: TGTGCCAGCAGTGTCTTTTCACACACTGAAGCTTTCTTT
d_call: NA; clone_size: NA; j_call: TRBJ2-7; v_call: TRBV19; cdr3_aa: CASCKTGTGEQYF; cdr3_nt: TGTGCCAGCTGTAAGACAGGGACTGGCGAGCAGTACTTC
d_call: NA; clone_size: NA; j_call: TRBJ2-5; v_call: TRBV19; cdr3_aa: CASSPPGPLGETQYF; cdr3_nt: TGTGCCAGTAGTCCCCCGGGACCCTTGGGGGAGACCCAGTACTTC
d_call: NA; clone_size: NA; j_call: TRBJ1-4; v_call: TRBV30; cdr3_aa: CAWSVQGGRREKLFF; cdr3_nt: TGTGCCTGGAGTGTACAAGGGGGGCGAAGGGAAAAACTGTTTTTT
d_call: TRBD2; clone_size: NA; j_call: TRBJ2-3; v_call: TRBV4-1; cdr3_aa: CASSYWTSVSTDTQYF; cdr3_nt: TGCGCCAGCAGCTATTGGACTAGCGTGAGCACAGATACGCAGTATTTT
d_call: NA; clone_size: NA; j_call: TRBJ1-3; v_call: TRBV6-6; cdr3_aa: CASSFAQSSGNTIYF; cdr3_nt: TGTGCCAGCAGTTTCGCACAGAGCTCTGGAAACACCATATATTTT
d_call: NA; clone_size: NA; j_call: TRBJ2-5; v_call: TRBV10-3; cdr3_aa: CAISEGGLQETQYF; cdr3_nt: TGTGCCATCAGTGAGGGGGGTCTCCAAGAGACCCAGTACTTC
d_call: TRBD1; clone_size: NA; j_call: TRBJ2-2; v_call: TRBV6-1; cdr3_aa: CASRAGTANTGELFF; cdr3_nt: TGTGCCAGCAGAGCCGGGACAGCCAACACCGGGGAGCTGTTTTTT
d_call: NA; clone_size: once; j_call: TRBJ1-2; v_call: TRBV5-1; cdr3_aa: CASRVGQGYGYTF; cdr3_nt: TGCGCCAGCAGAGTAGGTCAGGGCTATGGCTACACCTTC
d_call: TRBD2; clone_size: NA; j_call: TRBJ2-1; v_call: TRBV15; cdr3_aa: CATSRHLTSGGAYEQFF; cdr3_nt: TGTGCCACCAGCAGACATCTGACTAGCGGGGGGGCCTACGAGCAGTTCTTC
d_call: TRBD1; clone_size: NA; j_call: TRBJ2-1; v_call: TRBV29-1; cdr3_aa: CSFAGQGAYEQFF; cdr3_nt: TGCAGCTTTGCGGGACAGGGGGCCTATGAGCAGTTCTTC
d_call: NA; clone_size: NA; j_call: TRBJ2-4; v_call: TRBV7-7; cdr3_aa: CASSLKTVGAKNIQYF; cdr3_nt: TGTGCCAGCAGCTTAAAGACAGTTGGAGCCAAAAACATTCAGTACTTC
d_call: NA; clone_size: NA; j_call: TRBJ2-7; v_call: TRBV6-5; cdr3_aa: CASSYRQREYF; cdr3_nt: TGTGCCAGCAGTTACCGACAACGCGAGTACTTC
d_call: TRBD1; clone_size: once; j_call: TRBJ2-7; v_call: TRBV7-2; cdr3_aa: CASSPTGTGVREQYF; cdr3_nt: TGTGCCAGCAGCCCGACGGGGACAGGGGTTCGGGAGCAGTACTTC
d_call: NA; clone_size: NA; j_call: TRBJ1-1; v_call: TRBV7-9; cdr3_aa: CASSLAGDTEAFF; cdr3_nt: TGTGCCAGCAGCTTAGCGGGAGACACTGAAGCTTTCTTT
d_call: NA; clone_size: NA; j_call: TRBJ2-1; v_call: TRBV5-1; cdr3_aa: CASSLASGTSYNEQFF; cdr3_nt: TGCGCCAGCAGCTTGGCCAGCGGAACCTCCTACAATGAGCAGTTCTTC
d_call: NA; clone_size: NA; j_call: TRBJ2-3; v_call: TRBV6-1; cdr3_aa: CASSPDPLSTDTQYF; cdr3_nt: TGTGCCAGCAGTCCGGACCCTCTTAGCACAGATACGCAGTATTTT
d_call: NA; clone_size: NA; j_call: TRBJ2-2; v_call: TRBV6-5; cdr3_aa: CASSYRQLSRTGELFF; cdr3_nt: TGTGCCAGCAGTTACAGACAGCTCTCGCGGACCGGGGAGCTGTTTTTT
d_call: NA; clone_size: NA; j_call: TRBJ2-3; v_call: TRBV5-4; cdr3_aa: CASSSSTYYSTDTQYF; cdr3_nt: TGTGCCAGCAGCTCCTCGACCTATTACTCCACAGATACGCAGTATTTT
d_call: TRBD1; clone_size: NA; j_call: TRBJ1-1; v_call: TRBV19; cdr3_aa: CASRSKTGTGSSEAFF; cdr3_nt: TGTGCCAGTAGATCTAAAACCGGGACAGGGTCTTCTGAAGCTTTCTTT
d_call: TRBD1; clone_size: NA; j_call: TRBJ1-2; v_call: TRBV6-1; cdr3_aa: CASSEVQGGPYGYTF; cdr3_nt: TGTGCCAGCAGTGAAGTTCAGGGGGGCCCTTATGGCTACACCTTC
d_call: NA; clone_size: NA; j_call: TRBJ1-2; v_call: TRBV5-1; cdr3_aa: CASSLNAGAGYTF; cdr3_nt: TGCGCCAGCAGCTTGAATGCAGGGGCGGGCTACACCTTC
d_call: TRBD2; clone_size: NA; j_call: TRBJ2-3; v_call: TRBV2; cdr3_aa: CASSAARGGLDTQYF; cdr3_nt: TGTGCCAGCAGCGCTGCCCGGGGGGGCCTTGATACGCAGTATTTT
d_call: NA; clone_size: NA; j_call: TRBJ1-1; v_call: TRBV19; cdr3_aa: CASTKSGMNTEAFF; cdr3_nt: TGTGCCAGTACAAAGTCAGGGATGAACACTGAAGCTTTCTTT
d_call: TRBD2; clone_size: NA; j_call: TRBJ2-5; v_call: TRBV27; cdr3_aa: CASSLRGLAFQETQYF; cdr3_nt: TGTGCCAGCAGTTTACGGGGACTAGCGTTCCAAGAGACCCAGTACTTC
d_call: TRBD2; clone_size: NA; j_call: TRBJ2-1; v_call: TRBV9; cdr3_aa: CASSVGTSGSLVNEQFF; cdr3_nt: TGTGCCAGCAGCGTAGGAACTAGCGGGAGTTTGGTCAATGAGCAGTTCTTC
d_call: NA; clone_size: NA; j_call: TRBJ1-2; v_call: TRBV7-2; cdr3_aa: CASSSPLTSRTNGYTF; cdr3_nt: TGTGCCAGCAGCTCCCCATTAACATCCCGGACAAATGGCTACACCTTC
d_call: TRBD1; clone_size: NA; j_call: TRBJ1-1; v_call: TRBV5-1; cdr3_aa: CATTRSGTGVDEAFF; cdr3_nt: TGCGCCACCACAAGGAGTGGGACAGGGGTTGATGAAGCTTTCTTT
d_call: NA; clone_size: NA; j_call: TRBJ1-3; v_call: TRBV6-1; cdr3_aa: CASSEGDFSGNTIYF; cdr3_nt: TGTGCCAGCAGTGAAGGGGACTTCTCTGGAAACACCATATATTTT
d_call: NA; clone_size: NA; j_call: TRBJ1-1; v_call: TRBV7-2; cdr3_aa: CASSLDPYTEAFF; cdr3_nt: TGTGCCAGCAGCTTAGATCCATACACTGAAGCTTTCTTT
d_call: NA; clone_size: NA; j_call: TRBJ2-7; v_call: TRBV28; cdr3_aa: CASLGGTSLEQYF; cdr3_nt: TGTGCCAGCCTTGGAGGGACGTCCCTCGAGCAGTACTTC
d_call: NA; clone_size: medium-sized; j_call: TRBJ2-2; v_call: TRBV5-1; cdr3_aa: CASNFEGGSGELFF; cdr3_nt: TGCGCCAGCAATTTCGAAGGGGGTTCCGGGGAGCTGTTTTTT
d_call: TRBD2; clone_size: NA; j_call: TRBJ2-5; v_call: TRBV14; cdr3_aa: CASSLAGGVQTQYF; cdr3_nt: TGTGCCAGCAGCCTCGCGGGGGGGGTTCAGACCCAGTACTTC
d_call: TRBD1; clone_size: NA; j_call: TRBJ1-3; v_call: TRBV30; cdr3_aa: CAWSYRGLPRNTIYF; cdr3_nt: TGTGCCTGGAGTTACAGGGGACTACCTCGAAACACCATATATTTT
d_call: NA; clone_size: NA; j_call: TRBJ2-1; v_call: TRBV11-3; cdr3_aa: CASSLGGAGISYNEQFF; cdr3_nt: TGTGCCAGCAGCTTAGGGGGTGCGGGGATATCCTACAATGAGCAGTTCTTC